The next 17 T cell receptor beta chains were all read from a single sample in a study of identical twins. TCRdb used MiXCR to reprocess the 5' RACE reads, holding one entry per CDR3 protein. The table records around 1.7 million distinct CDR3 sequences, about 31% of them present only once. Sequencing was carried out using cord blood. Every receptor here comes from a newborn girl in good health.

For this clonotype: One junction end disagrees with the germline gene, perhaps due to a read error. The chain recombines TRBV12-3 or TRBV12-4 with TRBJ2-1; 7 nucleotides align to TRBD1. This CDR3 spans 13 amino acids. Written as DNA, the CDR3 is TGTGCCGGCAGACTCAGACAGGGCAATGAGCAGTTCTTC. Its translation: CAGRLRQGNEQFF.

The chain has TRBV6-5 and TRBJ1-5; the D gene is possibly TRBD1 (6 bases). The CDR3 totals 15 residues. Germline values: CDR1 MNHEY, CDR2 SVGAGI. Trimming removed 5 bases from V and 2 bases from J, with 13 bases in between. This CDR3 reads CASSGTGSRNQPQHF. Written as DNA, the CDR3 is TGTGCCAGCAGTGGAACAGGGTCCCGCAATCAGCCCCAGCATTTT.

This rearrangement joins TRBV20-1 to TRBJ1-5; unclear D gene. The V end lost 0 bases, the J end lost 3 bases, and 6 bases lay between the germline ends. Germline V gene lookup returns CDR1 DFQATT and CDR2 SNEGSKA (reference sequence). The CDR3 is made up of 13 amino acids. The CDR3 loop reads CSARDVANQPQHF. The CDR3 nucleotides are TGCAGTGCTAGAGATGTTGCCAATCAGCCCCAGCATTTT.

This clonotype has only a few counts. This chain links TRBV29-1 with TRBJ1-4; 8 nucleotides agree with TRBD1. The CDR3 is made up of 14 amino acids. Per the germline V gene, CDR1 is SQVTM and CDR2 is ANQGSEA. J gave up 6 bases and V 5 bases, and 8 bases lay outside the gene matches. CDR3 sequence: CSVPPGQVDEKLFF. CDR3 DNA sequence: TGCAGCGTTCCCCCGGGACAGGTCGATGAAAAACTGTTTTTT.

The V call is TRBV5-1, the J call TRBJ2-1; D possibly corresponds to TRBD2 (7 bases). Germline V CDR1 and CDR2: SGHRS, YFSETQ. The CDR3 runs 16 residues. Trimming cost V 2 bases and J 3 bases, with 15 bases left between them. The CDR3 DNA follows: TGCGCCAGCAGCTTCGACGGGGGGCCTTACTACAATGAGCAGTTCTTC. It translates to CASSFDGGPYYNEQFF. Filled out from reference TRBV5-1 and TRBJ2-1, the complete variable domain reads KAGVTQTPRYLIKTRGQQVTLSCSPISGHRSVSWYQQTPGQGLQFLFEYFSETQRNKGNFPGRFSGRQFSNSRSEMNVSTLELGDSALYLCASSFDGGPYYNEQFFGPGTRLTVL.

This clonotype was observed many times. V gene TRBV28 combines with J gene TRBJ1-4; no firm D call. This CDR3 spans 11 amino acids. Germline CDR1 MDHEN, CDR2 SYDVKM. V dropped 6 bases and J dropped 4 bases, with 3 bases sitting between them. The CDR3 reads CASSHNEKLFF. For the CDR3, the DNA is TGTGCCAGCAGCCATAATGAAAAACTGTTTTTT. Complete variable domain (other parts from reference TRBV28 and TRBJ1-4): DVKVTQSSRYLVKRTGEKVFLECVQDMDHENMFWYRQDPGLGLRLIYFSYDVKMKEKGDIPEGYSVSREKKERFSLILESASTNQTSMYLCASSHNEKLFFGSGTQLSVL.

This chain links TRBV6-2 or TRBV6-3 with TRBJ2-5, with D perhaps matching TRBD1 (6 bases). The V end was cut by 2 bases, the J end by 11 bases, with 15 bases between. Looked up from germline, CDR1 is MNHEY and CDR2 is SVGEGT. The CDR3 consists of 13 residues. The CDR3 DNA is TGTGCCAGCAGTTACCAGGGGCGTACGGAGCAGTACTTC. This encodes CASSYQGRTEQYF.

The rearrangement links TRBV7-6 to TRBJ2-7; D is perhaps TRBD2 (7 bases). Germline lookup yields CDR1 SGHVS and CDR2 FNYEAQ. V lost 1 base and J lost 3, with 22 bases in between. CDR3 length: 18 residues. This chain's CDR3 is CASSLVSTTGGPHYEQYF. CDR3 sequence (DNA): TGTGCCAGCAGCTTAGTTTCCACCACCGGGGGGCCCCACTACGAGCAGTACTTC. Full variable domain (outside the CDR3, taken from reference TRBV7-6 and TRBJ2-7): GAGVSQSPRYKVTKRGQDVALRCDPISGHVSLYWYRQALGQGPEFLTYFNYEAQQDKSGLPNDRFSAERPEGSISTLTIQRTEQRDSAMYRCASSLVSTTGGPHYEQYFGPGTRLTVT.

This clonotype was found a few times. CDR3 DNA sequence: TGTGCCACCAGTGACGCTAGCGGGCATTGGACAGATACGCAGTATTTT. Protein: CATSDASGHWTDTQYF. This chain links TRBV24-1 with TRBJ2-3, with 8 nucleotides matching TRBD2. The CDR3 extends over 16 amino acids. The germline gives CDR1 KGHDR, CDR2 SFDVKD. Unmatched junction bases numbered 8, after V lost 4 bases and J lost 3 bases.

This clonotype was recorded at least ten times. The J gene is TRBJ1-1, the V gene TRBV4-1, with 7 bases identical to TRBD1. The CDR3 is 15 amino acids. With 4 bases clipped from V and 0 bases from J, the junction kept 5 bases outside the gene matches. CDR1 MGHRA and CDR2 YSYEKL come from the germline V gene. The CDR3 loop reads CASSPRQGLNTEAFF. The CDR3 coding sequence is TGCGCCAGCAGCCCTAGACAGGGTTTGAACACTGAAGCTTTCTTT.

V gene TRBV3-1 combines with J gene TRBJ2-7; 8 bases match TRBD1. CDR1 is LGHDT, CDR2 YNNKEL, per germline (reference sequence). The CDR3 runs to 15 residues. The junction had 9 bases not matched to a gene; V was cut back by 1 base and J by 7 bases. CDR3 DNA sequence: TGTGCCAGCAGCCAAGGACAGGGGTTAAGGAATGAGCAGTACTTC. This gives the protein CASSQGQGLRNEQYF.

This clonotype was detected a few times. In DNA, the CDR3 is TGCAGCGTTGGTCAGGGGGCTGAAAAACTGTTTTTT. Protein product: CSVGQGAEKLFF. J is TRBJ1-4 and V is TRBV29-1, with 8 bases matching TRBD1. The CDR3 contains 12 residues. CDR1 SQVTM and CDR2 ANQGSEA come from the germline V gene. With V trimmed by 4 bases and J by 7 bases, 2 bases remained unmatched.

This clonotype was counted between two and nine times. The chain couples TRBV4-2 to TRBJ2-7; 7 nucleotides agree with TRBD2. The CDR3 has 17 residues. The trim removed 1 base at V and 2 bases at J, leaving 11 bases unmatched. In germline, CDR1 is LGHNA, CDR2 YNFKEQ. CDR3 loop: CASSQVGGLSLPYEQYF. Here the CDR3 DNA reads TGTGCCAGCAGCCAAGTGGGGGGACTATCCTTACCCTACGAGCAGTACTTC.

The chain carries TRBV11-3 and TRBJ1-1; D gene ambiguous. From germline, CDR1 is SGHNT and CDR2 YENEEA. CDR3 length equals 14 residues. The V gene lost 2 bases and the J gene lost 1 base, with 8 bases spanning the gap. CDR3 nucleotides: TGTGCCAGCAGCTTAAGGATAGGGAACACTGAAGCTTTCTTT. Its protein product is CASSLRIGNTEAFF. Combining the CDR3 with reference TRBV11-3 and TRBJ1-1 gives the whole variable domain EAGVVQSPRYKIIEKKQPVAFWCNPISGHNTLYWYLQNLGQGPELLIRYENEEAVDDSQLPKDRFSAERLKGVDSTLKIQPAELGDSAVYLCASSLRIGNTEAFFGQGTRLTVV.

V usage is TRBV4-2 and J usage is TRBJ1-1; 10 bases are shared with TRBD1. J gave up 6 bases and V 6 bases, and 7 bases lay outside the gene matches. This CDR3 spans 14 amino acids. The V gene's germline CDR1 is LGHNA and CDR2 YNFKEQ. The CDR3 DNA reads as TGTGCCAGCAGGAGGGACAGGGGAACCGCTGAAGCTTTCTTT. This sequence encodes CASRRDRGTAEAFF.

The CDR3 loop reads CASRISGRRTGELFF. The CDR3 nucleotides are TGTGCCAGCAGAATTAGCGGGAGGCGCACCGGGGAGCTGTTTTTT. J is TRBJ2-2 and V is TRBV28; TRBD2 agrees at 10 bases. J gave up 4 bases and V 6 bases, and 5 bases lay outside the gene matches. Germline CDR1 and CDR2: MDHEN and SYDVKM. This CDR3 is built from 15 residues.

The rearrangement links TRBV20-1 to TRBJ2-7; 12 bases agree with TRBD2. The CDR3 has 16 residues. CDR1 and CDR2 (germline): DFQATT, SNEGSKA (reference sequence). The V gene end was trimmed by 3 bases and the J gene end by 3 bases; junction bases not matched to a gene: 9. The CDR3 DNA is TGCAGTGCTAGTAGCTTCCTAGCGGGAGGGGTCTACGAGCAGTACTTC. It codes for CSASSFLAGGVYEQYF.